A single sample gave rise to the 13 T cell receptor beta chains below, sequenced in a study of circulating and synovial CD4+ cells in juvenile arthritis. The repertoire was sequenced with immunoSEQ multiplex PCR; TCRdb's copy has only in-frame clones and lacks some. The data contain 15,000 to 20,000 clones, about 90% of them seen just once; the ten biggest clones take up 0.73%. The sequenced sample consisted of CD4+ T cells from blood. The source of these receptors is a human donor with juvenile idiopathic arthritis.

The chain links TRBV10-3 to TRBJ2-3; perhaps TRBD2 as D (6 bases). The CDR3 length is 13 residues. Trimming removed 6 bases at V and 2 bases at J, with 9 bases between. Germline loops: CDR1 ENHRY, CDR2 SYGVKD. As DNA, the CDR3 is TGTGCCATCAGGCGGGGCCTCACAGATACGCAGTATTTT. This translates into CAIRRGLTDTQYF.

The chain employs TRBV7-2 and TRBJ2-3; perhaps TRBD2 as D (6 bases). V was clipped by 2 bases and J by 6 bases, with 15 bases between them. This CDR3 has 15 amino acids. Germline assignment: CDR1 SGHTA and CDR2 FQGNSA. In DNA form, the CDR3 reads TGTGCCAGCAGCTTAAAAGCCCTCGGAGGGGATACGCAGTATTTT. Protein product: CASSLKALGGDTQYF.

Here the CDR3 DNA reads TGTGCCTGGAGTGGCGGGAGGGCCTCGTCCTACGAGCAGTACTTC. Its translation is CAWSGGRASSYEQYF. V is TRBV30 and J is TRBJ2-7; 9 bases map to TRBD2. Germline trimming cut 1 base from V and 1 base from J; bases unmatched to any gene: 5. This CDR3 region has 15 residues. Germline V gene sequence: CDR1 GTSNPN, CDR2 SVGIG (reference sequence).

V gene TRBV19 combines with J gene TRBJ2-2; unclear D gene. The CDR3 extends over 15 amino acids. V lost 7 bases to trimming and J lost 3 bases, with 15 bases between them. Germline CDR1 reads LNHDA; CDR2 reads SQIVND (reference sequence). The CDR3 reads CASNVRSSDTGELFF. The CDR3 bases are TGTGCCAGTAACGTCCGGAGCTCGGACACCGGGGAGCTGTTTTTT.

This clone appeared once. This chain links TRBV5-1 with TRBJ1-2; D is unclear. The CDR3 covers 12 residues. V lost 2 bases to trimming and J lost 2 bases, with 4 bases between them. Per the germline V gene, CDR1 is SGHRS and CDR2 is YFSETQ. The CDR3, as DNA: TGCGCCAGCAGCTTAAGCAACTATGGCTACACCTTC. Its protein product is CASSLSNYGYTF. Full variable domain (rest looked up from reference TRBV5-1 and TRBJ1-2): KAGVTQTPRYLIKTRGQQVTLSCSPISGHRSVSWYQQTPGQGLQFLFEYFSETQRNKGNFPGRFSGRQFSNSRSEMNVSTLELGDSALYLCASSLSNYGYTFGSGTRLTVV.

The gene calls are TRBV5-4 and TRBJ2-2, with D tentatively TRBD1 (5 bases). This CDR3 comprises 14 residues. The germline V gene encodes CDR1 SGHNT and CDR2 YYREEE (reference sequence). The ends were cut back, 4 bases at V and 1 base at J, with 8 bases in the middle. This CDR3 reads CASSLDRNTGELFF. CDR3 nucleotides: TGTGCCAGCAGCCTCGACAGGAACACCGGGGAGCTGTTTTTT.

This clone has just one count. The chain combines TRBV27 with TRBJ2-3, with 11 bases that match TRBD2. This CDR3 has 16 residues. CDR1 is MNHEY, CDR2 SMNVEV, per germline (reference sequence). The V gene end was trimmed by 5 bases and the J gene end by 4 bases; junction bases not matched to a gene: 8. CDR3: CASSPRLAGLPDTQYF. CDR3 bases: TGTGCCAGCAGTCCCCGACTAGCGGGACTTCCAGATACGCAGTATTTT.

The rearrangement uses TRBV4-2 and TRBJ2-7; 12 bases fit TRBD2. CDR3 size: 16 residues. CDR1 LGHNA and CDR2 YNFKEQ come from the germline V gene. The V and J ends lost 0 bases and 4 bases, in that order; junction bases with no gene match: 4. DNA for the CDR3: TGTGCCAGCAGCCAAGACTGGACTAGCGGGAATTACGAGCAGTACTTC. Encoded protein: CASSQDWTSGNYEQYF.

This clone was detected once. The chain joins TRBV2 to TRBJ1-1; tentative D call: TRBD1 (6 bases). The CDR3 is 14 amino acids. Germline assignment: CDR1 SNHLY and CDR2 FYNNEI. V lost 3 bases and J lost 3, with 11 bases in between. The DNA for the CDR3 is TGTGCCAGCAGTGAGCAGGGGCGTGACACTGAAGCTTTCTTT. Its translation: CASSEQGRDTEAFF.

The V and J genes are TRBV5-1 and TRBJ2-6, with D hard to call. CDR3 length: 15 amino acids. V lost 1 base, J lost 0 bases, and 5 bases lay in between. In germline, CDR1 is SGHRS, CDR2 YFSETQ. The CDR3, as DNA: TGCGCCAGCAGCTTGCTGTCCTCTGGGGCCAACGTCCTGACTTTC. Its protein is CASSLLSSGANVLTF.

The rearrangement joins TRBV4-1 to TRBJ2-5; perhaps TRBD2 as D (5 bases). CDR1 is MGHRA, CDR2 YSYEKL, per germline. This CDR3 contains 14 residues. The V gene lost 0 bases and the J gene lost 8 bases, with 13 bases spanning the gap. The CDR3 reads CASSQEGVRGTQYF. The DNA of the CDR3 is TGCGCCAGCAGCCAAGAGGGAGTCCGGGGTACCCAGTACTTC.

This chain links TRBV11-2 with TRBJ2-5; D ambiguous. Germline lookup yields CDR1 SGHAT and CDR2 FQNNGV. Trimming left V 0 bases short and J 5 bases short, with 4 bases between. The CDR3 length is 12 residues. The CDR3 is CASSLDRETQYF. As DNA, the CDR3 is TGTGCCAGCAGCTTAGACAGGGAGACCCAGTACTTC. Full variable domain (rest looked up from reference TRBV11-2 and TRBJ2-5): EAGVAQSPRYKIIEKRQSVAFWCNPISGHATLYWYQQILGQGPKLLIQFQNNGVVDDSQLPKDRFSAERLKGVDSTLKIQPAKLEDSAVYLCASSLDRETQYFGPGTRLLVL.

This clone was seen only once. V and J are TRBV18 and TRBJ1-2; D is perhaps TRBD1 (5 bases). V dropped 0 bases and J dropped 1 base, with 6 bases sitting between them. Germline CDR1 reads KGHSH; CDR2 reads LQKENI. The CDR3 extends over 14 amino acids. The CDR3 protein is CASSPPRVNYGYTF. The CDR3 DNA follows: TGTGCCAGCTCACCACCCAGGGTTAACTATGGCTACACCTTC.